This T cell receptor beta chain was recovered during a study of CD8 T cells in Susac syndrome. As for this clonotype: The antigen is not known.

V was clipped by 1 base and J by 8 bases, with 14 bases between them. From germline, CDR1 is MNHEY and CDR2 SMNVEV (reference sequence). The CDR3 has 14 residues. Sequencing targeted TCR beta in T cells from blood (CD8+ and CD4+). The RNA, about 0.5 to 1 ug, was put through reverse transcription using random hexamers. Amplification of TCR beta CDR3 across 54 Vbeta and 13 Jbeta was performed with immunoSEQ multiplex PCR. TCRdb itself ran the immunoSEQ multiplex PCR reads through MiXCR, one entry per CDR3 protein. The profile shows about 200,000 distinct CDR3 sequences, 95% of them singletons. General study findings and limits: The study admitted that it had a relatively small number of individuals in its TCR sequencing and HLA analysis.

This clonotype originated in a human donor in good health. What was sequenced was CD4+ T cells from PBMCs. The chain recombines TRBV27 with TRBJ1-2; weak D call: TRBD1 (6 bases). The CDR3: CASSLFREQGGYTF. CDR3 DNA: TGTGCCAGCAGTTTATTCAGGGAACAGGGCGGCTACACCTTC.